This paragraph reports one TCR beta chain. The data were obtained in a study of blood T cell repertoires in COVID-19. Background on the study: The analysed material was cDNA or gDNA that came from T cells, B-cell-depleted T cells, or PBMCs.

Those enrolled, adults aged about 18 to 95 years, came from some 23 US areas. The repertoire was sequenced with immunoSEQ multiplex PCR; TCRdb's copy has only in-frame clones and lacks some. Of some 460,000 clones listed, 70% to 90% were seen once; the top ten hold over 1.5%. The CDR3 consists of 15 residues. Per the germline V gene, CDR1 is SGHRS and CDR2 is YFSETQ. V dropped 5 bases and J dropped 6; count of bases not matched to a gene: 8. The chain recombines TRBV5-1 with TRBJ2-1, with 10 nucleotides matching TRBD2. Source material: PBMCs or T cells enriched from blood (not recorded which). The receptor comes from a woman aged 18-29 years with acute COVID-19. Written as DNA, the CDR3 is TGCGCCAGCAGAGAGAGTTCTAGCGGGAGCAATGAGCAGTTCTTC. Protein product: CASRESSSGSNEQFF.